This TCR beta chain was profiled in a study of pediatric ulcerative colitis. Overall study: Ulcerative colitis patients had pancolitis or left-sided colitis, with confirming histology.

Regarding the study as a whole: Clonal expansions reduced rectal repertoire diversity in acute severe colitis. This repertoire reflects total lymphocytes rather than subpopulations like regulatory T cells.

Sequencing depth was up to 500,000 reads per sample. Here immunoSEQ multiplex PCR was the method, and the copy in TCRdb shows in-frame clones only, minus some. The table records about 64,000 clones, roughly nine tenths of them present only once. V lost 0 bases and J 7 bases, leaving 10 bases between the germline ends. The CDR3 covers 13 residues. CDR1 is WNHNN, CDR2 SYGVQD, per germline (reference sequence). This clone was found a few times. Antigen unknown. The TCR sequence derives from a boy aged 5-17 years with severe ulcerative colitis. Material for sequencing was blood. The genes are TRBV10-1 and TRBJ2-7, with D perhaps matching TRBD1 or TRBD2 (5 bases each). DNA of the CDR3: TGCGCCAGCAGTGAGTCGTTAGAGGGGGAGCAGTACTTC. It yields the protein CASSESLEGEQYF.